Following are 5 T cell receptor beta chains from one sample sequenced in a study of blood T cell repertoires in COVID-19. Only in-frame clones appear in the TCRdb table, and some are missing; sequencing was by immunoSEQ multiplex PCR. In the table there are 100,000 to 150,000 clones, around four fifths of which are singletons. Sequencing used peripheral blood. The receptors were sampled from an elderly man with active or convalescent COVID-19.

The CDR3 is CASSERAEKLFF. Here the CDR3 DNA reads TGTGCCAGCAGTGAACGAGCTGAAAAACTGTTTTTT. The chain links TRBV6-1 to TRBJ1-4; unclear D gene. Trimming shortened V by 2 bases and J by 7 bases, and 5 bases separated the two germline ends. CDR3 length equals 12 residues. Germline V gene sequence: CDR1 MNHNS, CDR2 SASEGT.

Points on this clone: The sample carries other DNA sequences with the same CDR3. This chain uses TRBV15 with TRBJ1-2; no definite D call. The CDR3 totals 14 residues. Germline V gives CDR1 LNHNV, CDR2 YYDKDF (reference sequence). V dropped 0 bases and J dropped 3 bases, with 8 bases sitting between them. CDR3 DNA: TGTGCCACCAGCAGAGATCTGGCGGACTATGGCTACACCTTC. Amino acid sequence: CATSRDLADYGYTF.

The J gene is TRBJ1-2, the V gene TRBV5-1, with a tentative D call TRBD1 (6 bases). CDR3 length equals 18 residues. The germline gives CDR1 SGHRS, CDR2 YFSETQ. Deletions cut 0 bases from V and 4 bases from J, with 22 bases between. The CDR3 nucleotides read TGCGCCAGCAGCTTGGCTGAGGGACAAGGTCCCCAATCCTATGGCTACACCTTC. Translated, it gives CASSLAEGQGPQSYGYTF.

The J gene is TRBJ2-1, the V gene TRBV29-1; 9 bases are a match to TRBD2. The CDR3 loop spans 14 amino acids. Germline V gene sequence: CDR1 SQVTM, CDR2 ANQGSEA. V lost 4 bases and J lost 4; bases outside the gene matches: 5. The DNA of the CDR3 is TGCAGCGTTGCGTCAACTAGCGGGTACAATGAGCAGTTCTTC. As protein: CSVASTSGYNEQFF.

As regards this clone: The sample has other DNA sequences that encode this CDR3 too. This sequence joins TRBV28 and TRBJ1-1; D is unresolved. The V end lost 5 bases, the J end lost 1 base, and 8 bases lay between the germline ends. Germline V gene lookup returns CDR1 MDHEN and CDR2 SYDVKM. The CDR3 is 13 amino acids. This chain's CDR3 is CASSLAGNTEAFF. The DNA for the CDR3 is TGTGCCAGCAGTCTCGCCGGGAACACTGAAGCTTTCTTT.